A single T cell receptor (beta chain) is shown here with its context. PCR amplification relied on 60 Vbeta primers (plus 13 Jbeta primers). Sequencing was performed with immunoSEQ multiplex PCR; in TCRdb, only in-frame clones are kept and a portion is missing. Of roughly 150,000 clones in the sample, about 80% are singletons; the top ten hold 6.6%. CDR1 is KGHSH and CDR2 is LQKENI in the germline V gene. V dropped 2 bases and J dropped 9 bases, with 13 bases sitting between them. The CDR3 has 13 residues. The data derive from a study of cytomegalovirus exposure and HLA in healthy donors. The chain is built from TRBV18 and TRBJ1-1, with TRBD1 as a possible D gene (5 bases). The sequenced material came from PBMCs. The source of this sequence is a woman aged 45-65 years in good health and CMV-seropositive. CDR3 in DNA: TGTGCCAGCTCACCAGCTGAGGGGAGGAAAGCTTTCTTT. Its translation is CASSPAEGRKAFF.